The clone carrying this T cell receptor (beta chain) was seen repeatedly, ten times or more. Antigen specificity is unknown. This entry belongs to a study of human T cells and chemical hapten exposure. The library attached unique molecular identifiers to individual cDNA molecules. From the RACE reads, TCRdb called clonotypes with MiXCR, one entry per CDR3 protein. The data contain nearly 350,000 distinct CDR3 sequences, about 7% of them singletons. Study findings and constraints: The number of TCRs over 1 in 1000 frequency stayed unchanged after DPC. Significantly more large CDR3 similarity clusters were formed by expanded TCRs than by controls.

As to time point: patch test 1, 2 weeks after DPC sensitization. The treatment denotes: therapeutic diphenylcyclopropenone sensitization with weekly scalp DPC. The template was total RNA from unfractionated whole blood. This sequence originates from a young woman with alopecia areata. Some clones in this sample may be carry-over from other donors' samples. Material: whole blood, obtained in connection with sensitization to the hapten diphenylcyclopropenone (DPC).

CDR3: CASSPHENTEAFF. The CDR3 DNA reads TGTGCCAGCAGCCCCCATGAGAACACTGAAGCTTTCTTT. J is TRBJ1-1 and V is TRBV3-1; D remains ambiguous. Trimming pared 4 bases from V and 1 base from J, leaving 7 bases between. The CDR3 is 13 residues long. In germline, CDR1 is LGHDT, CDR2 YNNKEL (reference sequence). The complete variable domain, with remaining parts taken from reference TRBV3-1 and TRBJ1-1, reads DTAVSQTPKYLVTQMGNDKSIKCEQNLGHDTMYWYKQDSKKFLKIMFSYNNKELIINETVPNRFSPKSPDKAHLNLHINSLELGDSAVYFCASSPHENTEAFFGQGTRLTVV.